The present entry profiles one T cell receptor (beta chain) with its context. With 4 bases clipped from V and 5 bases from J, the junction kept 4 bases outside the gene matches. Looked up from germline, CDR1 is SGHNT and CDR2 is YYREEE (reference sequence). The CDR3 spans 15 residues. Enrolled through a virtual design, the participants were between about 18 and 100 years of age and came from some 26 US areas. The data were taken from a study of blood T cell repertoires in COVID-19. On the study more broadly: Samples representing acute and convalescent COVID-19 were sourced from the United States, Italy and Spain. T cells, B-cell-depleted T cells, or PBMCs supplied cDNA or gDNA.

Original handling: From reference gene primer amplification, estimates of nucleated cell counts were derived. Profiled with immunoSEQ multiplex PCR; TCRdb holds only in-frame clones, not every one. V, J and clone size are those of that table, while D and trimming were read from the DNA. This table has 180,000 or so clones, roughly 84% appearing once. The gene calls are TRBV5-4 and TRBJ2-1; the match to TRBD2 covers 12 bases. The receptor's source is a woman aged 55-70 years who had recovered from COVID-19. The source material was PBMCs or T cells enriched from blood (not recorded which). This chain's CDR3 is CASSTRLAGDNEQFF. CDR3 in DNA: TGTGCCAGCAGCACCCGACTAGCGGGGGACAATGAGCAGTTCTTC.